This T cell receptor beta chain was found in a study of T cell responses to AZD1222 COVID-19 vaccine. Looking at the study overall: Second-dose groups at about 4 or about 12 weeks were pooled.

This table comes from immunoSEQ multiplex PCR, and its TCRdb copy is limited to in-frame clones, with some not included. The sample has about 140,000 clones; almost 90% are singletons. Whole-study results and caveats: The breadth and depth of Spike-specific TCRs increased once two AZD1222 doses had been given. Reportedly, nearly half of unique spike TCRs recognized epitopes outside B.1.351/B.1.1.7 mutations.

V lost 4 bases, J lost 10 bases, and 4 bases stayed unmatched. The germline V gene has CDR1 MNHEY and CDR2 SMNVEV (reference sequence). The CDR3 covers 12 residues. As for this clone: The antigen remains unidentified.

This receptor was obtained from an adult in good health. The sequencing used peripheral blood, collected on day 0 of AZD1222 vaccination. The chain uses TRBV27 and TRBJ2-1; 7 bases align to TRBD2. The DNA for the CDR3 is TGTGCCAGCAGTTCCATTAGCGGGGAGCAGTTCTTC. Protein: CASSSISGEQFF.